This passage covers 30 T cell receptor beta chains from one sample sequenced in a study of cytomegalovirus exposure and HLA in healthy donors. Sequencing used immunoSEQ multiplex PCR; TCRdb keeps in-frame clones, though not all of them. Counted here are 150,000 to 200,000 clones, roughly nine tenths occurring once; the ten biggest clones make up 5.7%. The sample taken for sequencing was PBMCs. The receptors were sampled from a woman aged 25 to 45 in good health and CMV-seronegative.

This chain connects TRBV27 to TRBJ2-3, with 11 bases aligning to TRBD1. The CDR3 spans 18 residues. Germline V gene lookup returns CDR1 MNHEY and CDR2 SMNVEV (reference sequence). Trimming took 6 bases from V and 3 from J; bases not matched to a gene: 14. The CDR3 sequence is CASSPDRGLGAGTDTQYF. Written as DNA, the CDR3 is TGTGCCAGCAGCCCGGACAGGGGGCTAGGAGCTGGGACAGATACGCAGTATTTT.

The genes are TRBV7-2 and TRBJ2-1; TRBD1 might be the D (5 bases). Germline V gene data show CDR1 as SGHTA and CDR2 as FQGNSA. Between the trimmed V and J ends, which lost 1 base and 5 bases, there was a span of 6 bases. The CDR3 consists of 13 residues. The CDR3 region has the DNA TGTGCCAGCAGCTTAGGACAGAACAATGAGCAGTTCTTC. Translating gives CASSLGQNNEQFF.

The chain is built from TRBV28 and TRBJ1-4; 9 bases are shared with TRBD1. Germline V lookup: CDR1 MDHEN, CDR2 SYDVKM. V shed 6 bases and J 7 bases; nucleotides not matched to a gene: 6. The CDR3 has 14 residues. The CDR3 nucleotides read TGTGCCAGCAGACCGGGACAGGGTCTTGAAAAACTGTTTTTT. Amino acids: CASRPGQGLEKLFF.

This sequence joins TRBV12-1 and TRBJ1-3. TRBV12-1 is a documented pseudogene. The CDR3 consists of 16 residues. CDR3 in amino acids: CAGTSRQTDSGNTIYF. The CDR3 nucleotides are TGTGCCGGCACTTCGAGGCAGACGGACTCTGGAAACACCATATATTTT.

This clone was observed a few times. The CDR3 is CASSSPIHEQYF. In DNA, the CDR3 is TGTGCCAGCAGTTCCCCCATCCACGAGCAGTACTTC. The genes are TRBV6-6 and TRBJ2-7; no reliable D call. V lost 4 bases and J 5 bases, leaving 9 bases between the germline ends. The germline gives CDR1 MNHNY, CDR2 SVGAGI (reference sequence). This CDR3 is built from 12 residues.

This rearrangement joins TRBV29-1 to TRBJ1-2; D remains unclear. Germline values: CDR1 SQVTM, CDR2 ANQGSEA. Trimming removed 4 bases from V and 2 bases from J, with 5 bases in between. This CDR3 region has 11 residues. Here the CDR3 DNA reads TGCAGCGTTGCAGGAAACTATGGCTACACCTTC. Its protein is CSVAGNYGYTF. The whole variable domain, filled in from reference TRBV29-1 and TRBJ1-2, reads SAVISQKPSRDICQRGTSLTIQCQVDSQVTMMFWYRQQPGQSLTLIATANQGSEATYESGFVIDKFPISRPNLTFSTLTVSNMSPEDSSIYLCSVAGNYGYTFGSGTRLTVV.

In regard to this clone: Other DNA sequences in this sample translate to the same CDR3. The chain has TRBV6-1 and TRBJ1-1, with a tentative D call TRBD1 (6 bases). Germline values: CDR1 MNHNS, CDR2 SASEGT. The CDR3 contains 15 residues. Trimming pared 5 bases from V and 4 bases from J, leaving 17 bases between. Here the CDR3 DNA reads TGTGCCAGCAGTATACTACAGGGATTAAGCACTGAAGCTTTCTTT. Its translation: CASSILQGLSTEAFF.

The chain recombines TRBV7-9 with TRBJ2-7; D is unclear. CDR3 length equals 12 residues. The V gene's germline CDR1 is SEHNR and CDR2 FQNEAQ (reference sequence). Trimming removed 5 bases at V and 2 bases at J, with 7 bases between. CDR3: CASSQDTYEQYF. The CDR3 DNA follows: TGTGCCAGCAGCCAAGACACCTACGAGCAGTACTTC.

The rearrangement links TRBV4-2 to TRBJ2-6, with 9 bases fitting TRBD1. Germline V gene lookup returns CDR1 LGHNA and CDR2 YNFKEQ. The V and J ends lost 0 bases and 0 bases, in that order; junction bases with no gene match: 12. This CDR3 has 21 amino acids. CDR3 in amino acids: CASSQEIFLGTGFSGANVLTF. The CDR3 DNA reads as TGTGCCAGCAGCCAAGAAATATTTTTAGGGACAGGGTTCTCTGGGGCCAACGTCCTGACTTTC.

This chain links TRBV10-3 with TRBJ1-5; D not certain. Germline V CDR1 and CDR2: ENHRY, SYGVKD. This CDR3 has 17 amino acids. The germline V and J ends were trimmed by 0 bases and 0 bases, with 12 bases remaining between them. The CDR3: CAISESLEPYSNQPQHF. CDR3 nucleotides: TGTGCCATCAGTGAGTCTTTGGAACCTTATAGCAATCAGCCCCAGCATTTT.

The rearrangement joins TRBV19 to TRBJ1-6; D might be TRBD1 (5 bases). Trimming removed 2 bases from V and 2 bases from J, with 7 bases in between. The CDR3 contains 15 residues. Looked up from germline, CDR1 is LNHDA and CDR2 is SQIVND (reference sequence). DNA for the CDR3: TGTGCCAGTAGTATACAGGGCACCTATAATTCACCCCTCCACTTT. Amino acid sequence: CASSIQGTYNSPLHF.

The rearrangement joins TRBV7-2 to TRBJ2-3; 9 bases agree with TRBD2. V lost 5 bases to trimming and J lost 7 bases; unmatched junction nucleotides: 7. This CDR3 has 14 residues. Germline V CDR1 and CDR2: SGHTA, FQGNSA. The CDR3 DNA reads as TGTGCCAGCAGCCAAGTAGCGGGGGTGAATACGCAGTATTTT. It codes for CASSQVAGVNTQYF.

This chain's CDR3 is CASSLSTRWPDTQYF. The CDR3, as DNA: TGTGCCAGCAGTTTATCCACCAGATGGCCAGATACGCAGTATTTT. This rearrangement joins TRBV28 to TRBJ2-3; D is ambiguous. The CDR3 runs to 15 residues. CDR1 MDHEN and CDR2 SYDVKM come from the germline V gene. V was clipped by 1 base and J by 4 bases, with 12 bases between them.

The genes are TRBV18 and TRBJ1-5; no clear D gene. Trimming left V 3 bases short and J 3 bases short, with 6 bases between. The germline V gene encodes CDR1 KGHSH and CDR2 LQKENI. The CDR3 consists of 13 residues. CDR3 bases: TGTGCCAGCTCACCGGCATTCAATCAGCCCCAGCATTTT. Translated: CASSPAFNQPQHF.

This clone has just one count. This chain connects TRBV9 to TRBJ1-2; 9 bases match TRBD1. The trim removed 3 bases at V and 4 bases at J, leaving 10 bases unmatched. In germline, CDR1 is SGDLS, CDR2 YYNGEE. CDR3 size: 16 residues. In DNA, the CDR3 is TGTGCCAGCAGCGCTAAACAGGGGGCGCCGGGCTATGGCTACACCTTC. This gives the protein CASSAKQGAPGYGYTF.

The CDR3 loop reads CASSQDRSGVGYGYTF. CDR3 in DNA: TGCGCCAGCAGCCAAGATCGTTCGGGGGTAGGGTATGGCTACACCTTC. This rearrangement joins TRBV4-3 to TRBJ1-2, with D possibly TRBD1 on 5 matching bases. V was trimmed by 0 bases and J by 5 bases, leaving 16 bases between them. From germline, CDR1 is LGHNA and CDR2 YSLEER. CDR3 length equals 16 residues.

V is TRBV7-2 and J is TRBJ2-3; a weak D match, TRBD2 (7 bases). Germline assignment: CDR1 SGHTA and CDR2 FQGNSA. The CDR3 totals 17 residues. Trimming stripped 4 bases from V and 0 bases from J, with 17 bases between. CDR3: CASSSRFGGLSTDTQYF. DNA for the CDR3: TGTGCCAGCAGCTCTAGATTCGGGGGGCTGAGCACAGATACGCAGTATTTT. Complete variable domain (other parts from reference TRBV7-2 and TRBJ2-3): GAGVSQSPSNKVTEKGKDVELRCDPISGHTALYWYRQSLGQGLEFLIYFQGNSAPDKSGLPSDRFSAERTGGSVSTLTIQRTQQEDSAVYLCASSSRFGGLSTDTQYFGPGTRLTVL.

The chain has TRBV7-9 and TRBJ2-5; TRBD1 is a possible D gene (6 bases). Germline V CDR1 and CDR2: SEHNR, FQNEAQ (reference sequence). Trimming pared 5 bases from V and 4 bases from J, leaving 14 bases between. The CDR3 is 14 residues long. Here the CDR3 DNA reads TGTGCCAGCAGCACCCCAGGGGATCGAGAGACCCAGTACTTC. Translation: CASSTPGDRETQYF. Full variable domain (missing parts from reference TRBV7-9 and TRBJ2-5): DTGVSQNPRHKITKRGQNVTFRCDPISEHNRLYWYRQTLGQGPEFLTYFQNEAQLEKSRLLSDRFSAERPKGSFSTLEIQRTEQGDSAMYLCASSTPGDRETQYFGPGTRLLVL.

Only one count was recorded for this clone. V usage is TRBV4-3 and J usage is TRBJ2-7, with D hard to call. V lost 0 bases, J lost 2 bases, and 8 bases lay in between. Per germline, CDR1 LGHNA and CDR2 YSLEER. The CDR3 has 14 residues. CDR3 in DNA: TGCGCCAGCAGCCAAGATCCTGGGACCTACGAGCAGTACTTC. As protein: CASSQDPGTYEQYF.

The rearrangement joins TRBV14 to TRBJ1-3, with D possibly TRBD1 on 5 matching bases. Trimming removed 1 base from V and 0 bases from J, with 10 bases in between. Germline V gene sequence: CDR1 SGHDN, CDR2 FVKESK. The CDR3 has 16 amino acids. Here the CDR3 reads CASSQAGGVSGNTIYF. The CDR3 region has the DNA TGTGCCAGCAGCCAAGCCGGGGGAGTCTCTGGAAACACCATATATTTT.

In this sample, this clone turned up a few times. As DNA, the CDR3 is TGTGCCAGCAGAGATGACAGTGGCGCCACTGAAGCTTTCTTT. This encodes CASRDDSGATEAFF. V usage is TRBV6-5 and J usage is TRBJ1-1, with D perhaps matching TRBD1 (5 bases). CDR3 length: 14 residues. In germline, CDR1 is MNHEY, CDR2 SVGAGI. Deletions cut 6 bases from V and 4 bases from J, with 15 bases between.

The chain uses TRBV5-1 and TRBJ2-7, with D perhaps assigned TRBD1 or TRBD2 (6 bases each). Germline CDR1 SGHRS, CDR2 YFSETQ. Trimming stripped 2 bases from V and 0 bases from J, with 18 bases between. The CDR3 contains 17 residues. The CDR3 sequence: CASSFSGAVPTSYEQYF. The CDR3 nucleotides read TGCGCCAGCAGCTTTTCGGGGGCGGTTCCCACCTCCTACGAGCAGTACTTC.

This clone was seen only once. An end of the junction differs from the germline gene, which may be a read error. This specimen includes other DNA sequences encoding the same CDR3. The rearrangement links TRBV5-6 to TRBJ2-7; tentative D call: TRBD2 (7 bases). CDR1 and CDR2 (germline): SGHDT, YYEEEE. The CDR3 totals 16 residues. CDR3 residues: CASSLAGGPTSYEQYF. CDR3 coding DNA: TGTGCTAGCAGCTTGGCCGGGGGGCCCACCTCCTACGAGCAGTACTTC. The whole variable domain, filled in from reference TRBV5-6 and TRBJ2-7, reads DAGVTQSPTHLIKTRGQQVTLRCSPKSGHDTVSWYQQALGQGPQFIFQYYEEEERQRGNFPDRFSGHQFPNYSSELNVNALLLGDSALYLCASSLAGGPTSYEQYFGPGTRLTVT.

The chain combines TRBV7-2 with TRBJ1-2, with D perhaps TRBD1 (5 bases). V was cut by 5 bases and J by 2 bases, with 12 bases left in between. Germline V gene lookup returns CDR1 SGHTA and CDR2 FQGNSA. CDR3 length: 14 residues. The CDR3: CASSPRQTNYGYTF. Written as DNA, the CDR3 is TGTGCCAGCAGCCCACGACAGACCAACTATGGCTACACCTTC.

The chain links TRBV7-9 to TRBJ2-7; TRBD1 aligns across 7 bases. This CDR3 contains 13 residues. V was clipped by 5 bases and J by 3 bases; unmatched bases: 4. Germline CDR1 is SEHNR and CDR2 is FQNEAQ (reference sequence). CDR3 region: CASSPGQNYEQYF. The CDR3 bases are TGTGCCAGCAGCCCGGGACAGAACTACGAGCAGTACTTC.

The V and J genes are TRBV7-9 and TRBJ2-7; D might be TRBD2 (6 bases). This CDR3 spans 13 amino acids. The germline V gene has CDR1 SEHNR and CDR2 FQNEAQ (reference sequence). V gave up 10 bases and J gave up 1 base, with 14 bases separating them. The CDR3 DNA reads TGTGCCACCTCGGGGGACCCATCCTACGAGCAGTACTTC. Residues: CATSGDPSYEQYF.

This sequence joins TRBV5-1 and TRBJ2-1; TRBD1 or TRBD2 may be the D gene (6 bases each). The germline gives CDR1 SGHRS, CDR2 YFSETQ. This CDR3 is built from 14 residues. Trimming shortened V by 3 bases and J by 0 bases, and 7 bases separated the two germline ends. This CDR3 reads CASSWGASYNEQFF. CDR3 nucleotide sequence: TGCGCCAGCAGCTGGGGGGCCTCCTACAATGAGCAGTTCTTC.

The genes are TRBV5-6 and TRBJ2-5; 7 bases fit TRBD2. Germline V gene data show CDR1 as SGHDT and CDR2 as YYEEEE. The CDR3 is made up of 15 amino acids. V was clipped by 1 base and J by 5 bases; unmatched bases: 8. The CDR3 nucleotides read TGTGCCAGCAGCTTGCAGTTAGCGGGCAGGGAGACCCAGTACTTC. The encoded protein is CASSLQLAGRETQYF.

The CDR3 loop reads CASSSDRAGEKLFF. The CDR3 region has the DNA TGTGCCAGCAGTTCAGACAGGGCGGGTGAAAAACTGTTTTTT. V and J are TRBV27 and TRBJ1-4; 7 bases are shared with TRBD1. The V gene's germline CDR1 is MNHEY and CDR2 SMNVEV (reference sequence). This CDR3 is built from 14 residues. V lost 4 bases to trimming and J lost 7 bases; unmatched junction nucleotides: 6.

This chain uses TRBV19 with TRBJ1-2, with no clear D. Trimming took off 7 bases at V and 4 bases at J, with 4 bases between the two ends. CDR3 length equals 10 residues. The germline gives CDR1 LNHDA, CDR2 SQIVND (reference sequence). The DNA for the CDR3 is TGTGCCAGTAAATTCTATGGCTACACCTTC. It encodes CASKFYGYTF. The variable domain in full, completed from reference TRBV19 and TRBJ1-2, reads DGGITQSPKYLFRKEGQNVTLSCEQNLNHDAMYWYRQDPGQGLRLIYYSQIVNDFQKGDIAEGYSVSREKKESFPLTVTSAQKNPTAFYLCASKFYGYTFGSGTRLTVV.